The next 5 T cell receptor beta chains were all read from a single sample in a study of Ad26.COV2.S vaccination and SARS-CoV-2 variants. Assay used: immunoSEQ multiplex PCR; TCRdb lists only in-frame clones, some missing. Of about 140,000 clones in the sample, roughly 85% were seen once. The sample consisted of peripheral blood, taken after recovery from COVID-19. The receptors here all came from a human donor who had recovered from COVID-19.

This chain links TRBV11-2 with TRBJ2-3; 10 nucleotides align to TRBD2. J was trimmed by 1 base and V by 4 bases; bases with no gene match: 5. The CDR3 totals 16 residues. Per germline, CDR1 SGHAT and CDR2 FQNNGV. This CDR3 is CASSSERGGGTDTQYF. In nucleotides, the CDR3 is TGTGCCAGCAGCTCGGAGCGGGGGGGCGGCACAGATACGCAGTATTTT.

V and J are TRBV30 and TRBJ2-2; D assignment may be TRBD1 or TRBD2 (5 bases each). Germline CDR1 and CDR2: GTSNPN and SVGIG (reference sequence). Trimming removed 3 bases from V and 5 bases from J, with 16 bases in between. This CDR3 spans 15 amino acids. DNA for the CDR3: TGTGCCTGGAGGGTTTATGGGGACGAGACCGGGGAGCTGTTTTTT. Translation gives CAWRVYGDETGELFF.

In nucleotides, the CDR3 is TGTGCCAGCGGGACTACGGCCTCCTGGACCGGGGAGCTGTTTTTT. Protein product: CASGTTASWTGELFF. V and J are TRBV2 and TRBJ2-2; 7 bases are shared with TRBD2. Germline loops: CDR1 SNHLY, CDR2 FYNNEI. The CDR3 consists of 15 residues. V was pared by 8 bases and J by 5 bases, with 11 bases of the junction left unmatched.

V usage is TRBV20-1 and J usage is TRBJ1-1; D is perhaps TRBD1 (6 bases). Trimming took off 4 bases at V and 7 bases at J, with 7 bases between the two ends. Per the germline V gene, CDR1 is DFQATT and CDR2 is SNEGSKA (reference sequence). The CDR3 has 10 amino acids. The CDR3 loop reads CSANRVEAFF. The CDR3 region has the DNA TGCAGTGCTAACAGGGTTGAAGCTTTCTTT.

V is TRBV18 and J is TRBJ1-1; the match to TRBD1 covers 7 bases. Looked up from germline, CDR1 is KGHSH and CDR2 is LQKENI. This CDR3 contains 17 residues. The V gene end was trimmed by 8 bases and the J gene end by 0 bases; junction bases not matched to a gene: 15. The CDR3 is CASESWDRPSMNTEAFF. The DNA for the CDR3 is TGTGCCAGCGAAAGTTGGGACAGACCTTCGATGAACACTGAAGCTTTCTTT.